This T cell receptor beta chain appears in the sequencing data of a study of cytomegalovirus exposure and HLA in healthy donors. Study-wide results and caveats: Sequencing had likely introduced a cluster of highly shared sequence variants as an artifact. Earlier findings revealed that most TCR beta V segments proved productive either about 87% or about 30% of the time. TCR beta chain V- and J-gene trimming was linked, in a later analysis, to a missense variant in DCLRE1C.

This clone turned up a few times. The antigen is not known. In the PCR, 60 Vbeta and 13 Jbeta primers were used. The protocol was immunoSEQ multiplex PCR, while the TCRdb copy is restricted to in-frame clones and leaves out a portion. The data show over 150,000 clones, roughly three quarters seen once. Germline CDR1 is MRHNA and CDR2 is SNTAGT. After removal of 10 bases from V and 9 bases from J, the junction contained 11 bases not matched to a gene. The CDR3 length is 15 residues. The clonotype comes from a male donor in good health and CMV-seronegative. V usage is TRBV6-4 and J usage is TRBJ1-6, with TRBD1 matching over 11 bases. Sequencing was carried out using PBMCs. The CDR3 sequence: CAKGQGATVSSPLHF. The DNA for the CDR3 is TGTGCCAAAGGACAGGGGGCTACGGTTTCTTCACCCCTCCACTTT.